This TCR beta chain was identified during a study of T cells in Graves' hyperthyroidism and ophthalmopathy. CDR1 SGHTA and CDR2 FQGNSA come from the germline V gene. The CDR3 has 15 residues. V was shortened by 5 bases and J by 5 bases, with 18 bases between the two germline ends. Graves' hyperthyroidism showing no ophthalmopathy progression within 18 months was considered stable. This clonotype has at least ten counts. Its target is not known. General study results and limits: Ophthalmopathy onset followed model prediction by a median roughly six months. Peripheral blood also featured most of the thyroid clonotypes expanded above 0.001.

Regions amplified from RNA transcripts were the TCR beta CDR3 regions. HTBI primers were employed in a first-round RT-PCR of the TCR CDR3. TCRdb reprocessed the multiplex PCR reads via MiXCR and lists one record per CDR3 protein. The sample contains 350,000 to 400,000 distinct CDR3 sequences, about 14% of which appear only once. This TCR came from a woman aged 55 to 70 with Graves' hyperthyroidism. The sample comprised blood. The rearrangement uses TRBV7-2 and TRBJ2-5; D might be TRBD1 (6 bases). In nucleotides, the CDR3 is TGTGCCAGCAGCGTGACCAGGGGACCCATGGAGACCCAGTACTTC. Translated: CASSVTRGPMETQYF.